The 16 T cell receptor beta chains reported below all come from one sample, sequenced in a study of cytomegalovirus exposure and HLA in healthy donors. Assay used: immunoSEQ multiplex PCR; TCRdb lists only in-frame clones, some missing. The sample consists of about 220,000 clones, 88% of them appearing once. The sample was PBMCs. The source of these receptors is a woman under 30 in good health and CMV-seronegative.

In DNA, the CDR3 is TGTGCCAGCAGCTTCCTTAGTTTCGAGCAGTACTTC. It codes for CASSFLSFEQYF. This chain connects TRBV11-2 to TRBJ2-7; no clear D gene. CDR3 length: 12 amino acids. Germline V gene data show CDR1 as SGHAT and CDR2 as FQNNGV. The V gene lost 3 bases and the J gene lost 6 bases, with 9 bases spanning the gap.

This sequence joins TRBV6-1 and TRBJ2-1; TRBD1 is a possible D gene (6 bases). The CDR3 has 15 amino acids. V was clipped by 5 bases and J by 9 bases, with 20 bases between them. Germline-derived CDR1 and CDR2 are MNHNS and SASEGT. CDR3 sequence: CASSQEAAGAGEQFF. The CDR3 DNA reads TGTGCCAGCAGTCAAGAGGCGGCAGGGGCGGGTGAGCAGTTCTTC.

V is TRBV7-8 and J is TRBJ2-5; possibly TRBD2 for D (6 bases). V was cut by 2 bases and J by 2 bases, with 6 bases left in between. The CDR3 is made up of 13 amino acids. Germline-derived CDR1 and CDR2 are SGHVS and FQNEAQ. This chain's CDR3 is CASSLSGQETQYF. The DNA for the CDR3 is TGTGCCAGCAGCTTAAGCGGGCAAGAGACCCAGTACTTC.

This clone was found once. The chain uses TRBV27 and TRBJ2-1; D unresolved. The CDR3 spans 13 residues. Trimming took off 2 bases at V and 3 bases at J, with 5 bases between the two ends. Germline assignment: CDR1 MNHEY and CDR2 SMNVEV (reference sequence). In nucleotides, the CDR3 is TGTGCCAGCAGTTTACAGATCTACAATGAGCAGTTCTTC. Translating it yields CASSLQIYNEQFF.

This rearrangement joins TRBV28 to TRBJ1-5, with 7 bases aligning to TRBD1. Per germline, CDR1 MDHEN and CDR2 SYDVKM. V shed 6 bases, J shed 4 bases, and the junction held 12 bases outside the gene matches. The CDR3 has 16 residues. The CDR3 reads CASRIPGQVINQPQHF. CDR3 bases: TGTGCCAGCAGAATACCTGGACAGGTAATAAATCAGCCCCAGCATTTT.

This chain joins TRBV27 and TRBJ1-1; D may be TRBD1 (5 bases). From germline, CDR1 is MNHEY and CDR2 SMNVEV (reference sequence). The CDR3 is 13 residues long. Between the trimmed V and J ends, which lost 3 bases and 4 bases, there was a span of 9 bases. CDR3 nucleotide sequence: TGTGCCAGCAGTTTGGGACTCTTCACTGAAGCTTTCTTT. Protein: CASSLGLFTEAFF.

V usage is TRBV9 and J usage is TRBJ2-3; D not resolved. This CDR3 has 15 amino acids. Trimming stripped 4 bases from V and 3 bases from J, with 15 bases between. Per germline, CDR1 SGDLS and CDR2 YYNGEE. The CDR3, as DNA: TGTGCCAGCAGCACTTCGGAGCTAGTTACAGATACGCAGTATTTT. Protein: CASSTSELVTDTQYF.

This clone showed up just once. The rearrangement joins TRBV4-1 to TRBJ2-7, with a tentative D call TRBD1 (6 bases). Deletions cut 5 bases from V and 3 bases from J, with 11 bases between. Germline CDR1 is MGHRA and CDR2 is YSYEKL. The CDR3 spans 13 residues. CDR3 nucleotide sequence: TGCGCCAGCAGCATGGGACACTACTACGAGCAGTACTTC. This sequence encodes CASSMGHYYEQYF.

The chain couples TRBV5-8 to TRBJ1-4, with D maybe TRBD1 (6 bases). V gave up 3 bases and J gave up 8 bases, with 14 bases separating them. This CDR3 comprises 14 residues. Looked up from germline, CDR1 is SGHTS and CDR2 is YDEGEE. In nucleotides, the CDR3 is TGTGCCAGCAGCTCCAGGGGTTTGGAAGAAAAACTGTTTTTT. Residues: CASSSRGLEEKLFF.

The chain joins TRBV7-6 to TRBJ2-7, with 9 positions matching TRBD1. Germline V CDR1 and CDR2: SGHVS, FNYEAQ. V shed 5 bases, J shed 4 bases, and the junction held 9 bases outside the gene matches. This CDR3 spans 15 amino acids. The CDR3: CASSDAGTGIYEQYF. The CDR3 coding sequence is TGTGCCAGCAGCGACGCCGGGACAGGGATTTACGAGCAGTACTTC.

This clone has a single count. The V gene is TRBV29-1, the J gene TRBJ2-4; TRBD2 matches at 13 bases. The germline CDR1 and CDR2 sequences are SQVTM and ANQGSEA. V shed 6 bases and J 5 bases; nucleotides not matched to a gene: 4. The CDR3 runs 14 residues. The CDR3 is CSVRTSGSQNIQYF. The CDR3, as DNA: TGCAGCGTGCGGACTAGCGGGAGCCAAAACATTCAGTACTTC.

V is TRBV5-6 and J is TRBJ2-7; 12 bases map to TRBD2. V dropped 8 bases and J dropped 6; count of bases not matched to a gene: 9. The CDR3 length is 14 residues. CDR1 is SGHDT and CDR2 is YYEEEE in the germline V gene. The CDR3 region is CASKRLAGVPEQYF. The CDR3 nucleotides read TGTGCCAGTAAGAGACTAGCGGGAGTACCCGAGCAGTACTTC.

The CDR3 DNA follows: TGTGCCAGCAGTATATCCGACAGGAACTACGAGCAGTACTTC. Protein sequence: CASSISDRNYEQYF. The chain is built from TRBV7-9 and TRBJ2-7, with a possible D match to TRBD1 (6 bases). The germline gives CDR1 SEHNR, CDR2 FQNEAQ (reference sequence). V was cut by 6 bases and J by 3 bases, with 15 bases left in between. This CDR3 comprises 14 residues.

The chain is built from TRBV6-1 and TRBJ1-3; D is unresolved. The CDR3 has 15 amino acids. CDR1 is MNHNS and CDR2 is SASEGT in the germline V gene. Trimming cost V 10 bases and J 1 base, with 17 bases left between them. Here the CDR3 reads CATAAEGLSGNTIYF. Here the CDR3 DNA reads TGTGCCACCGCGGCAGAAGGCCTTTCTGGAAACACCATATATTTT.

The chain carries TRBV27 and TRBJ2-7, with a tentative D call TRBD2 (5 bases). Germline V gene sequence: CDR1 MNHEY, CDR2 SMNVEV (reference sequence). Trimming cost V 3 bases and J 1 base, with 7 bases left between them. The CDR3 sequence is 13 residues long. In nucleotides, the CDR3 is TGTGCCAGCAGTTTCGGCGGGTCCTACGAGCAGTACTTC. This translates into CASSFGGSYEQYF.

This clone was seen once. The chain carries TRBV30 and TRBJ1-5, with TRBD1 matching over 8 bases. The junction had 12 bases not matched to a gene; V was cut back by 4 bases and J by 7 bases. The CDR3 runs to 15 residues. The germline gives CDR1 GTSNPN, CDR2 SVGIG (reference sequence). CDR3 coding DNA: TGTGCCTGGAACTCGGACAGGGCCGGCGGGCAGCCCCAGCATTTT. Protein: CAWNSDRAGGQPQHF.